A selection of T cell receptor beta chains follows, all from one sample in a study of shared clonotypes between healthy human individuals. Using immunoSEQ multiplex PCR, the repertoire was profiled, and TCRdb retains in-frame clones only, with some absent. The sample has some 2.3 million clones; approximately 93% are singletons. The specimen sequenced was naive CD4+ T cells from PBMCs. Source of these receptors: a man younger than 35 in good health. Some clones in this sample may be carry-over from other donors' samples. CDR3s include the opening cysteine and the closing phenylalanine or tryptophan. Each record gives: clone size, D gene, J gene, V gene, CDR3 DNA, CDR3 protein. A D gene is named only where the DNA matches it firmly. Clone size appears in some rows only: once, few, many, or a class for an expanded clone.

>-|TRBD2|TRBJ2-1|TRBV27
TGTGCCAGCAGTCCCCGACTAGCGGGAGTCGGTGAGCAGTTCTTC
CASSPRLAGVGEQFF
>-|TRBD2|TRBJ2-1|TRBV10-3
TGTGCCATCAGTTTTACTAGCGGGTCCTACAATGAGCAGTTCTTC
CAISFTSGSYNEQFF
>-|-|TRBJ1-5|TRBV6-5
TGTGCCAGCAGTAGGACCAGGGACAATCAGCCCCAGCATTTT
CASSRTRDNQPQHF
>-|TRBD1|TRBJ2-2|TRBV6-5
TGTGCCTCCCGGGACAGGGGGATCGGGGAGCTGTTTTTT
CASRDRGIGELFF
>once|TRBD1|TRBJ1-2|TRBV7-2
TGTGCCAGCAGCTACCGGGACAGAACTAACTATGGCTACACCTTC
CASSYRDRTNYGYTF
>-|-|TRBJ1-5|TRBV4-1
TGCGCCAGCAGCCAAGATGGGGGGGCAGGAAATCAGCCCCAGCATTTT
CASSQDGGAGNQPQHF
>-|-|TRBJ2-3|TRBV19
TGTGCCAGTAGTGGCTATACGCAGTATTTT
CASSGYTQYF
>-|TRBD2|TRBJ2-3|TRBV5-8
TGTGCCAGCAGCTTGAGGCGGGAGGTCATTTGGACAGATACGCAGTATTTT
CASSLRREVIWTDTQYF
>few|-|TRBJ1-5|TRBV7-9
TGTGCCAGCAGCAGAGACTGGGGCAATCAGCCCCAGCATTTT
CASSRDWGNQPQHF
>-|TRBD2|TRBJ2-1|TRBV11-2
TGTGCCAGCAGCCCAGGGGGAGGACTAGCGGGAGACAATGAGCAGTTCTTC
CASSPGGGLAGDNEQFF
>-|-|TRBJ1-2|TRBV9
TGTGCCAGCAGCGTAGATGGGGGTTACTATGGCTACACCTTC
CASSVDGGYYGYTF
>-|-|TRBJ1-1|TRBV29-1
TGCAGCGTTGAAGGCAGGAACACTGAAGCTTTCTTT
CSVEGRNTEAFF
>-|-|TRBJ1-1|TRBV6-5
TGTGCCAGCAGCCGCCGACAGATGAACACTGAAGCTTTCTTT
CASSRRQMNTEAFF
>-|-|TRBJ2-2|TRBV4-2
TGTGCCAGCAGCCAAGAAGGGATAAACACCGGGGAGCTGTTTTTT
CASSQEGINTGELFF
>-|-|TRBJ2-1|TRBV28
TGTGCCAGCAGTTGGCTTCGACTAGGGGGCAATGAGCAGTTCTTC
CASSWLRLGGNEQFF
>-|TRBD2|TRBJ2-1|TRBV11-3
TGTGCCAGCAGCCCGACTAGCGGTGATGAGCAGTTCTTC
CASSPTSGDEQFF
>-|-|TRBJ1-5|TRBV7-2
TGTGCCAGCAGCTTCTCCGGGCTGCCCCAGCATTTT
CASSFSGLPQHF
>-|-|TRBJ2-5|TRBV27
TGTGCCAGCAGTTTCCGGAGCCAAGAGACCCAGTACTTC
CASSFRSQETQYF
>-|-|TRBJ1-5|TRBV18
TGTGCCAGCTCACATCTCCAATCTGGGGACGGGAGCAATCAGCCCCAGCATTTT
CASSHLQSGDGSNQPQHF
>few|-|TRBJ2-5|TRBV30
TGTGCTTCCGGGCCTCCGGGGAATCAAGAGACCCAGTACTTC
CASGPPGNQETQYF
>-|TRBD1|TRBJ1-4|TRBV25-1
TGTGCCACCTCACAGGGGGCGTGGGAAAAACTGTTTTTT
CATSQGAWEKLFF
>once|-|TRBJ1-2|TRBV13
TGTGCCAGCAGCTTACAGATCAACTATGGCTACACCTTC
CASSLQINYGYTF